These 7 T cell receptor beta chains were sequenced from one sample in a study of Ad26.COV2.S vaccination and SARS-CoV-2 variants. Treatment meaning: 19 received Ad26.COV2.S at low or high dose, single or two shots; roughly five received placebo; per-sample allocation not given. Day 63 following the first vaccine or placebo injection was when the samples were taken. The method was immunoSEQ multiplex PCR; TCRdb's version includes in-frame clones alone and lacks a portion of them. The table records 300,000 to 450,000 clones, about 85% of them present only once. This specimen was peripheral blood, taken in a trial of Ad26.COV2.S vaccine versus placebo. These receptors all come from a person aged 18-65 years who received the Ad26.COV2.S COVID-19 vaccine or a placebo.

This clone was seen a single time. J is TRBJ2-2 and V is TRBV5-4; tentative D call: TRBD2 (7 bases). V lost 7 bases, J lost 1 base, and 11 bases lay in between. The germline V gene encodes CDR1 SGHNT and CDR2 YYREEE (reference sequence). The CDR3 consists of 14 residues. CDR3 amino acids: CASGGGWNTGELFF. The CDR3 bases are TGTGCCAGCGGGGGGGGCTGGAACACCGGGGAGCTGTTTTTT.

The V and J genes are TRBV19 and TRBJ1-1; 12 nucleotides match TRBD1. This CDR3 contains 15 residues. V shed 4 bases and J 11 bases; nucleotides not matched to a gene: 11. Germline-derived CDR1 and CDR2 are LNHDA and SQIVND (reference sequence). CDR3 region: CASSTTGTGGFGAFF. The CDR3 DNA follows: TGTGCCAGTAGTACAACCGGGACAGGGGGCTTTGGGGCTTTCTTT.

This chain's CDR3 is CASRRPGDRGKRGGYEQYF. Written as DNA, the CDR3 is TGTGCCAGCAGACGCCCGGGGGACAGGGGCAAGCGGGGAGGATACGAGCAGTACTTC. The J gene is TRBJ2-7, the V gene TRBV2, with 10 bases that match TRBD1. This CDR3 region has 19 residues. The junction had 21 bases not matched to a gene; V was cut back by 6 bases and J by 4 bases. Germline V gene lookup returns CDR1 SNHLY and CDR2 FYNNEI.

The chain uses TRBV7-9 and TRBJ2-7, with 8 bases fitting TRBD2. This CDR3 comprises 13 residues. Per germline, CDR1 SEHNR and CDR2 FQNEAQ (reference sequence). The V segment lost 5 bases and the J segment 1 base; nucleotides outside the gene matches: 1. In DNA, the CDR3 is TGTGCCAGCAGCCGGGGGGGATCCTACGAGCAGTACTTC. This sequence encodes CASSRGGSYEQYF.

A single count supports this clone. The chain is built from TRBV3-1 (or the pseudogene TRBV3-2) and TRBJ2-7, with D tentatively TRBD1 (6 bases). The germline V and J ends were trimmed by 4 bases and 0 bases, with 16 bases remaining between them. The germline CDR1 and CDR2 sequences are LGHDT and YNNKEL (reference sequence). The CDR3 is 16 residues long. CDR3 sequence reads: CASSPYPRGPSYEQYF. CDR3 bases: TGTGCCAGCAGCCCATACCCCAGGGGCCCCTCCTACGAGCAGTACTTC.

The chain links TRBV6-5 to TRBJ2-4; D is unresolved. Germline CDR1 and CDR2: MNHEY and SVGAGI. The ends were cut back, 4 bases at V and 0 bases at J, with 10 bases in the middle. The CDR3 runs to 15 residues. This CDR3 is CASSSANLAKNIQYF. Here the CDR3 DNA reads TGTGCCAGCAGTTCAGCGAATCTAGCCAAAAACATTCAGTACTTC.

The CDR3 DNA reads TGTGCCAGCAGCTCCTCGGGGCGGTCGGATGAAGAGTTTTTT. This sequence encodes CASSSSGRSDEEFF. V gene TRBV5-8 combines with J gene TRBJ2-2, with D perhaps assigned TRBD1 or TRBD2 (5 bases each). The CDR3 totals 14 residues. Looked up from germline, CDR1 is SGHTS and CDR2 is YDEGEE. V lost 3 bases and J lost 16, with 22 bases in between.